This T cell receptor beta chain is drawn from a study of neurological immune-mediated disorders. TCRdb itself ran the 5' RACE reads through MiXCR, one entry per CDR3 protein. The table lists some 38,000 distinct CDR3 sequences, 3.8% of them singletons. This clonotype has ten or more counts. CDR3 length: 13 residues. Trimming removed 6 bases from V and 0 bases from J, with 6 bases in between. This receptor was taken from a man aged 25-45 years with multiple sclerosis. The sequencing sample was made of PBMCs. The chain has TRBV12-3 or TRBV12-4 and TRBJ1-5; no clear D. CDR3 amino acids: CASRETSNQPQHF. CDR3 DNA: TGTGCCAGCAGGGAAACTAGCAATCAGCCCCAGCATTTT.